The T cell receptor beta chain under discussion was sequenced for a study of monozygotic twins with inflammatory bowel disease. TCRdb re-called the 5' RACE reads; one entry per CDR3 protein, DNA not given. This sample's table has fewer than 450,000 distinct CDR3 sequences. The CDR3 sequence is 15 residues long. Germline V gives CDR1 DFQATT, CDR2 SNEGSKA (reference sequence). J is TRBJ1-2 and V is TRBV20-1; TCRdb's D gene call, TRBD1, goes unchecked for lack of DNA. The TCR sequence derives from a human donor with ulcerative colitis or Crohn's disease, or a healthy co-twin of an affected twin (not recorded which). Sequences were obtained from blood. CDR3 in amino acids: CSARGPGYRNYGYTF.